The clone carrying this TCR beta chain was counted at least ten times. The CDR3 has 13 residues. V dropped 5 bases and J dropped 6 bases, with 14 bases sitting between them. From germline, CDR1 is LGHDT and CDR2 YNNKEL (reference sequence). It was RNA transcripts that yielded the amplified TCR beta CDR3 regions. The HTBI primer set drove a first-round RT-PCR of the TCR CDR3. Via MiXCR, TCRdb re-called the multiplex PCR reads, giving one row per CDR3 protein. The sample lists a few hundred thousand distinct CDR3 sequences; 14% to 15% were seen once. This entry comes from a study of T cells in Graves' hyperthyroidism and ophthalmopathy.

The J gene is TRBJ2-7, the V gene TRBV3-1; D may match TRBD1 or TRBD2 (5 bases each). This TCR was recovered from a woman aged 30 to 39 with Graves' hyperthyroidism. Sequenced input: blood. The DNA for the CDR3 is TGTGCCAGCAGCTATGAAGGGGCGGGCGAGCAGTACTTC. Translation: CASSYEGAGEQYF.